The rows below give T cell receptor beta chains drawn from one sample of a study of neurological immune-mediated disorders. TCRdb re-called the 5' RACE reads through MiXCR, storing one row per CDR3 protein. The sample carries more than 75,000 distinct CDR3 sequences, 5% to 6% recorded once. The sample comprised PBMCs. These receptors were collected from a woman in her thirties with multiple sclerosis. CDR3s include the opening cysteine and the closing phenylalanine or tryptophan. Each record gives: CDR3 protein, CDR3 DNA, clone size, D gene, J gene, V gene. A D gene is named only where the DNA matches it firmly. A clone size is listed for some rows: how often the clone was seen (once, few, many), or a class if it is expanded.

CDR3 protein: CASSFDIAKNIQYF
CDR3 DNA: TGCGCCAGCAGCTTTGACATAGCCAAAAACATTCAGTACTTC
clone size: many
D gene: .
J gene: TRBJ2-4
V gene: TRBV5-1

CDR3 protein: CVSSPSAGGYTF
CDR3 DNA: TGTGTCAGCAGCCCGTCAGCGGGTGGCTACACCTTC
clone size: .
D gene: .
J gene: TRBJ1-2
V gene: TRBV7-8

CDR3 protein: CASSPRPGLAGDNEQFF
CDR3 DNA: TGCGCCAGCAGCCCACGGCCCGGACTAGCGGGGGACAATGAGCAGTTCTTC
clone size: many
D gene: TRBD2
J gene: TRBJ2-1
V gene: TRBV5-1

CDR3 protein: CASSRLQGSGEKLFF
CDR3 DNA: TGCGCCAGCAGCCGCTTACAGGGGAGCGGGGAAAAACTGTTTTTT
clone size: many
D gene: TRBD1
J gene: TRBJ1-4
V gene: TRBV5-1

CDR3 protein: CASSLRQGASEAFF
CDR3 DNA: TGCGCCAGCAGCTTGCGACAGGGGGCCTCTGAAGCTTTCTTT
clone size: .
D gene: TRBD1
J gene: TRBJ1-1
V gene: TRBV5-1

CDR3 protein: CSARVAGAADTQYF
CDR3 DNA: TGCAGTGCTAGGGTAGCGGGAGCGGCAGATACGCAGTATTTT
clone size: many
D gene: TRBD2
J gene: TRBJ2-3
V gene: TRBV20-1

CDR3 protein: CASSALRDYRIQTQYF
CDR3 DNA: TGTGCCAGCAGCGCCCTCCGGGACTACCGTATCCAGACCCAGTACTTC
clone size: many
D gene: TRBD2
J gene: TRBJ2-5
V gene: TRBV5-6

CDR3 protein: CASRTPSGQGYTF
CDR3 DNA: TGTGCCAGCAGGACCCCCTCGGGGCAAGGCTACACCTTC
clone size: many
D gene: .
J gene: TRBJ1-2
V gene: TRBV28

CDR3 protein: CASSLFGTGGTDTQYF
CDR3 DNA: TGTGCCAGCAGCTTATTCGGGACAGGAGGCACAGATACGCAGTATTTT
clone size: many
D gene: TRBD1
J gene: TRBJ2-3
V gene: TRBV7-9

CDR3 protein: CAISVTGDNTEAFF
CDR3 DNA: TGTGCCATCAGTGTGACAGGCGACAACACTGAAGCTTTCTTT
clone size: few
D gene: .
J gene: TRBJ1-1
V gene: TRBV10-3

CDR3 protein: CSAAPNKAAGYEQYF
CDR3 DNA: TGCAGTGCCGCACCTAACAAGGCTGCCGGATACGAGCAGTACTTC
clone size: many
D gene: .
J gene: TRBJ2-7
V gene: TRBV20-1

CDR3 protein: CSAPHSGTSGSGEQFF
CDR3 DNA: TGCAGTGCACCTCATTCCGGGACTAGCGGGAGCGGTGAGCAGTTCTTC
clone size: many
D gene: TRBD2
J gene: TRBJ2-1
V gene: TRBV20-1

CDR3 protein: CSARDLGQETQYF
CDR3 DNA: TGCAGTGCTAGAGATCTGGGTCAAGAGACCCAGTACTTC
clone size: many
D gene: .
J gene: TRBJ2-5
V gene: TRBV20-1

CDR3 protein: CASWQGHPFTGELFF
CDR3 DNA: TGCGCCAGTTGGCAGGGACATCCCTTCACCGGGGAGCTGTTTTTT
clone size: many
D gene: .
J gene: TRBJ2-2
V gene: TRBV5-1

CDR3 protein: CATTTGHATNEKLFF
CDR3 DNA: TGTGCCACCACGACAGGGCATGCAACTAATGAAAAACTGTTTTTT
clone size: many
D gene: TRBD1
J gene: TRBJ1-4
V gene: TRBV10-3

CDR3 protein: CASSFGLAGGEDEQFF
CDR3 DNA: TGTGCCAGCAGCTTTGGACTAGCGGGAGGTGAGGATGAGCAGTTCTTC
clone size: many
D gene: TRBD2
J gene: TRBJ2-1
V gene: TRBV11-2

CDR3 protein: CASNGPANTGELFF
CDR3 DNA: TGTGCCAGCAACGGGCCAGCGAACACCGGGGAGCTGTTTTTT
clone size: many
D gene: .
J gene: TRBJ2-2
V gene: TRBV27

CDR3 protein: CSARGAGGFYEQYF
CDR3 DNA: TGCAGTGCTAGAGGAGCAGGGGGCTTCTACGAGCAGTACTTC
clone size: many
D gene: TRBD1
J gene: TRBJ2-7
V gene: TRBV20-1

CDR3 protein: CSAREDLPYEQYF
CDR3 DNA: TGCAGTGCTAGAGAGGATCTCCCCTACGAGCAGTACTTC
clone size: once
D gene: .
J gene: TRBJ2-7
V gene: TRBV20-1

CDR3 protein: CASSSYTQYF
CDR3 DNA: TGTGCCAGCAGTTCCTATACGCAGTATTTT
clone size: many
D gene: .
J gene: TRBJ2-3
V gene: TRBV12-3/TRBV12-4

CDR3 protein: CTSSHTTNASGTYNEQFF
CDR3 DNA: TGCACCAGCAGCCATACGACTAACGCCAGCGGGACTTACAATGAGCAGTTCTTC
clone size: many
D gene: .
J gene: TRBJ2-1
V gene: TRBV1

CDR3 protein: CASSAPGGVNEQFF
CDR3 DNA: TGTGCCAGCAGCGCGCCCGGGGGTGTCAATGAGCAGTTCTTC
clone size: many
D gene: .
J gene: TRBJ2-1
V gene: TRBV11-2

CDR3 protein: CASRLAGEEGNEQFF
CDR3 DNA: TGCGCCAGCCGACTAGCGGGAGAAGAAGGCAATGAGCAGTTCTTC
clone size: many
D gene: TRBD2
J gene: TRBJ2-1
V gene: TRBV5-1

CDR3 protein: CSVTTGIYNEQFF
CDR3 DNA: TGCAGCGTTACGACAGGCATCTACAATGAGCAGTTCTTC
clone size: many
D gene: .
J gene: TRBJ2-1
V gene: TRBV29-1

CDR3 protein: CASSPLVGMNTEAFF
CDR3 DNA: TGCGCCAGCAGCCCTTTAGTTGGTATGAACACTGAAGCTTTCTTT
clone size: few
D gene: .
J gene: TRBJ1-1
V gene: TRBV5-1

CDR3 protein: CASSLAGFRAHGYTF
CDR3 DNA: TGTGCCAGCAGCTTAGCTGGTTTCAGGGCTCATGGCTACACCTTC
clone size: few
D gene: .
J gene: TRBJ1-2
V gene: TRBV7-2

CDR3 protein: CASSSSVPRGEQFF
CDR3 DNA: TGTGCCAGCAGCTCTAGCGTTCCAAGGGGTGAGCAGTTCTTC
clone size: many
D gene: .
J gene: TRBJ2-1
V gene: TRBV5-6

CDR3 protein: CASSLEDRNEKLFF
CDR3 DNA: TGTGCCAGCAGCTTGGAAGACAGGAATGAAAAACTGTTTTTT
clone size: many
D gene: .
J gene: TRBJ1-4
V gene: TRBV5-5

CDR3 protein: CASSQENEQFF
CDR3 DNA: TGTGCCAGCAGCCAAGAAAATGAGCAGTTCTTC
clone size: few
D gene: .
J gene: TRBJ2-1
V gene: TRBV3-1

CDR3 protein: CATQLAYEQYF
CDR3 DNA: TGTGCCACCCAGCTGGCCTACGAGCAGTACTTC
clone size: many
D gene: .
J gene: TRBJ2-7
V gene: TRBV10-3

CDR3 protein: CASSPKTGTANYGYTF
CDR3 DNA: TGTGCCAGCTCACCAAAAACGGGGACGGCCAACTATGGCTACACCTTC
clone size: many
D gene: .
J gene: TRBJ1-2
V gene: TRBV18

CDR3 protein: CSAIGGQGQETQYF
CDR3 DNA: TGCAGTGCTATCGGGGGACAGGGGCAAGAGACCCAGTACTTC
clone size: many
D gene: TRBD1
J gene: TRBJ2-5
V gene: TRBV20-1

CDR3 protein: CSARPGQPNEKLFF
CDR3 DNA: TGCAGTGCTAGGCCGGGACAGCCGAATGAAAAACTGTTTTTT
clone size: many
D gene: TRBD1
J gene: TRBJ1-4
V gene: TRBV20-1

CDR3 protein: CASSVQGAANEKLFF
CDR3 DNA: TGCGCCAGCAGCGTTCAGGGGGCGGCTAATGAAAAACTGTTTTTT
clone size: many
D gene: TRBD1
J gene: TRBJ1-4
V gene: TRBV5-1

CDR3 protein: CASSPYIATGELFF
CDR3 DNA: TGCGCCAGCAGCCCATATATCGCCACCGGGGAGCTGTTTTTT
clone size: many
D gene: .
J gene: TRBJ2-2
V gene: TRBV5-1

CDR3 protein: CASSLSPFTDTQYF
CDR3 DNA: TGTGCCAGCAGCTTATCCCCCTTCACAGATACGCAGTATTTT
clone size: few
D gene: .
J gene: TRBJ2-3
V gene: TRBV7-2

CDR3 protein: CSALTVTGELFF
CDR3 DNA: TGCAGTGCCCTGACTGTGACCGGGGAGCTGTTTTTT
clone size: few
D gene: .
J gene: TRBJ2-2
V gene: TRBV20-1

CDR3 protein: CSAHDYHGPSSYEQYF
CDR3 DNA: TGCAGTGCTCATGACTACCATGGGCCGAGCTCCTACGAGCAGTACTTC
clone size: .
D gene: .
J gene: TRBJ2-7
V gene: TRBV20-1

CDR3 protein: CAISFSERVGTDTQYF
CDR3 DNA: TGTGCCATCAGCTTCTCCGAGCGGGTCGGCACAGATACGCAGTATTTT
clone size: many
D gene: .
J gene: TRBJ2-3
V gene: TRBV10-3

CDR3 protein: CASSLRGGNQPQHF
CDR3 DNA: TGTGCCAGCAGTTTAAGGGGGGGCAATCAGCCCCAGCATTTT
clone size: many
D gene: .
J gene: TRBJ1-5
V gene: TRBV12-3/TRBV12-4

CDR3 protein: CSASDRELAYNEQFF
CDR3 DNA: TGCAGTGCTAGTGATCGGGAGTTGGCCTACAATGAGCAGTTCTTC
clone size: .
D gene: .
J gene: TRBJ2-1
V gene: TRBV20-1

CDR3 protein: CATDQAGNSPLHF
CDR3 DNA: TGTGCCACCGACCAGGCGGGGAATTCACCCCTCCACTTT
clone size: many
D gene: .
J gene: TRBJ1-6
V gene: TRBV10-3

CDR3 protein: CASSEIDREVNKTQNF
CDR3 DNA: TGTGCCAGCAGTGAAATAGACAGGGAGGTCAATAAGACCCAGAATTTT
clone size: few
D gene: TRBD1
J gene: TRBJ1-5
V gene: TRBV6-1

CDR3 protein: CASSQDWQGEVTDTQYF
CDR3 DNA: TGCGCCAGCAGCCAAGATTGGCAGGGTGAAGTCACAGATACGCAGTATTTT
clone size: many
D gene: .
J gene: TRBJ2-3
V gene: TRBV4-1

CDR3 protein: CASTVAGDTGELFF
CDR3 DNA: TGTGCCAGCACCGTAGCGGGGGACACCGGGGAGCTGTTTTTT
clone size: many
D gene: TRBD2
J gene: TRBJ2-2
V gene: TRBV28